The subject of this entry is one TCR beta chain. The authors' processing: Amplification with reference gene primers provided the estimates of nucleated cell counts. Libraries were prepared by immunoSEQ multiplex PCR; TCRdb keeps only in-frame clonotypes and omits some of them. V and J calls and clone size are those listed in that table; D and trimming were worked out from the DNA. The sample contains roughly 330,000 clones, more than 70% of which appear only once. There are 13 residues in the CDR3. This sample was taken from a study of blood T cell repertoires in COVID-19. The chain couples TRBV21-1 to TRBJ1-2; TRBD1 was called by the table and not checked on the DNA. TRBV21-1 is an annotated pseudogene. Sample: PBMCs or T cells enriched from blood (not recorded which). This TCR came from a woman in her twenties or thirties who had recovered from COVID-19. The CDR3, as DNA: TGTGCCAGCAGCCGACAGGGGTTCTATGGCTACACCTTC. Translating gives CASSRQGFYGYTF.